The TCR beta chain under discussion was sequenced for a study of blood T cells in healthy people across ages. This CDR3 region has 14 residues. The germline gives CDR1 ENHRY, CDR2 SYGVKD. V was pared by 7 bases and J by 0 bases, with 11 bases between. Together with a sample-barcoded 5' primer, a J-beta primer mix was included in a second PCR lasting roughly 6 to 12 cycles. MiXCR, run by TCRdb on the 5' RACE reads, gives a single entry per CDR3 protein. The sample yields roughly 1.5 million distinct CDR3 sequences, approximately 39% seen once. Study conclusions and caveats: Measured against age, TCR beta diversity per million T cells decreased in a roughly linear manner. Estimated diversity that came from one million T cells was considered an underestimate.

This clonotype occurred a few times. Its antigen remains unknown. Drawn from each donor were 9 to 10 milliliters of peripheral blood. The TCR comes from a woman in her late teens or twenties in good health. The rearrangement uses TRBV10-3 and TRBJ2-3; D may be TRBD2 (5 bases). Sequencing was performed on blood. CDR3 coding DNA: TGTGCCATCATGGCGGGCCTTAGCACAGATACGCAGTATTTT. As protein: CAIMAGLSTDTQYF.